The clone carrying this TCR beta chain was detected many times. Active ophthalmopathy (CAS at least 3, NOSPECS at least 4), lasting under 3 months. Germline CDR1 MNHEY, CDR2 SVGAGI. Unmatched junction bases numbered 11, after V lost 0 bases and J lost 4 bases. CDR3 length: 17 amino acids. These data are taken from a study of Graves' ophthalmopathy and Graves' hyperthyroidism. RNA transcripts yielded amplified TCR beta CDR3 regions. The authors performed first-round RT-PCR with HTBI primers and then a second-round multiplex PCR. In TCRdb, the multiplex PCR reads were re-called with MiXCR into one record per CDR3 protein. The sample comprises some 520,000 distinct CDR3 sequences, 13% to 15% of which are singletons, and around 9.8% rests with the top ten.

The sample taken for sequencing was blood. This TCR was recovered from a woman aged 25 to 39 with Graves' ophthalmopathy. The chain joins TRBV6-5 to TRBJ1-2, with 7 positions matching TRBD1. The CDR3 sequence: CASSYSKRSGQTYGYTF. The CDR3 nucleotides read TGTGCCAGCAGTTACTCGAAGAGGTCGGGACAGACCTATGGCTACACCTTC.